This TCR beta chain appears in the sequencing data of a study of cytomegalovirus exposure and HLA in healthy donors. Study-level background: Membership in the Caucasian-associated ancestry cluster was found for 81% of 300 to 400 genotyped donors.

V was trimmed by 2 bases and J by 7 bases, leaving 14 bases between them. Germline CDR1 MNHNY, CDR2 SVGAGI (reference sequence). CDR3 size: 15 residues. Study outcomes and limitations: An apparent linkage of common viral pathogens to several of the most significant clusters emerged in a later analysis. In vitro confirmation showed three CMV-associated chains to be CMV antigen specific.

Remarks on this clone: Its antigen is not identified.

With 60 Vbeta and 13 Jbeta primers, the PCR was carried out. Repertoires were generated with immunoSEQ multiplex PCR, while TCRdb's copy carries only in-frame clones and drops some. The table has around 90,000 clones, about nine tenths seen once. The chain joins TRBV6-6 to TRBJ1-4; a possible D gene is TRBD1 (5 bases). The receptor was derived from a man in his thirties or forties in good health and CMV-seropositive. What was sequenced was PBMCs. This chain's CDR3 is CASSYHEQGTEKLFF. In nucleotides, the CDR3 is TGTGCCAGCAGTTACCATGAGCAGGGTACTGAAAAACTGTTTTTT.